This TCR beta chain derives from a study of cytomegalovirus exposure and HLA in healthy donors. At the level of the study: Earlier findings included approximately 120 million unique TCR beta sequences obtained from 150 million to 200 million T cells. The study's findings and limits: TRBV6-2, TRBV6-3 and some other V segments were excluded as indistinguishable.

The primer mix had 60 Vbeta and 13 Jbeta primers. TCRdb's table, derived via immunoSEQ multiplex PCR, lists solely in-frame clones and lacks some. The sample carries some 130,000 clones, 70% to 80% recorded once. V was clipped by 5 bases and J by 7 bases; unmatched bases: 11. The length of the CDR3 is 15 residues. CDR1 is MNHNY, CDR2 SVGAGI, per germline (reference sequence). There are a few counts of this clone. Its antigen is not known. V gene TRBV6-6 combines with J gene TRBJ1-2, with 9 nucleotides matching TRBD1. Sequencing was done on a sample of PBMCs. The clonotype was recovered from a woman in her sixties or seventies in good health and CMV-seropositive. Written as DNA, the CDR3 is TGTGCCAGCAGTCGAACAGGGGGCGCGGGTGGTGGCTACACCTTC. It specifies CASSRTGGAGGGYTF.